The 21 T cell receptor beta chains listed next were all sequenced from one sample in a study of a mutant IDH1 vaccine in newly diagnosed glioma. The table came from immunoSEQ multiplex PCR; TCRdb's copy has only in-frame clones and leaves some out. The sample lists 45,000 to 60,000 clones; roughly 78% were seen once. Time point given: week 5, during vaccination. The vaccine gave 300 ug of a 20-mer mutant IDH1 peptide subcutaneously per dose. Antigen specificity for these receptors is unknown. Specimen: PBMCs, collected from a glioma patient whose treatment included an IDH1 peptide vaccine. All receptors come from a man aged 50-60 years with glioma.

The chain has TRBV7-2 and TRBJ1-2, with D tentatively TRBD1 (5 bases). Germline V CDR1 and CDR2: SGHTA, FQGNSA. The CDR3 covers 14 residues. Trimming removed 4 bases from V and 8 bases from J, with 17 bases in between. CDR3 loop: CASSSYRVQAGYTF. CDR3 DNA sequence: TGTGCCAGCAGCTCATATAGAGTACAGGCCGGCTACACCTTC.

The table lists this clone with a count of one. This chain links TRBV6-5 with TRBJ1-1; D gene unclear. The CDR3 sequence is 15 residues long. V lost 2 bases and J 0 bases, leaving 10 bases between the germline ends. Per germline, CDR1 MNHEY and CDR2 SVGAGI. CDR3 in amino acids: CASSYGKIMNTEAFF. The CDR3, as DNA: TGTGCCAGCAGTTACGGGAAGATAATGAACACTGAAGCTTTCTTT.

The J gene is TRBJ2-5, the V gene TRBV16; 13 nucleotides line up with TRBD2. Germline CDR1 KGHSY, CDR2 FQNENV. This CDR3 comprises 16 residues. V was clipped by 4 bases and J by 2 bases; unmatched bases: 4. The CDR3 here is CASSLGLAGEQETQYF. The CDR3 DNA reads as TGTGCCAGCAGCCTCGGACTAGCGGGGGAACAAGAGACCCAGTACTTC.

This chain links TRBV28 with TRBJ2-5, with TRBD2 identical over 13 bases. The length of the CDR3 is 15 residues. The J segment lost 4 bases and the V segment lost 4 bases, leaving 3 bases of the junction unmatched. The germline CDR1 and CDR2 sequences are MDHEN and SYDVKM. The CDR3 DNA is TGTGCCAGCAGTTCCCGACTAGCGGGGGGAGAGACCCAGTACTTC. This codes for CASSSRLAGGETQYF.

This chain joins TRBV29-1 and TRBJ1-1; no clear D gene. Looked up from germline, CDR1 is SQVTM and CDR2 is ANQGSEA. With 3 bases removed from V and 10 bases from J, the gap between germline ends came to 6 bases. CDR3 size: 9 residues. CDR3 sequence reads: CSVERGAFF. CDR3 nucleotides: TGCAGCGTTGAGAGAGGAGCTTTCTTT.

The rearrangement joins TRBV5-1 to TRBJ1-2; 10 bases are shared with TRBD1. The V and J ends lost 4 bases and 4 bases, in that order; junction bases with no gene match: 7. Germline CDR1 SGHRS, CDR2 YFSETQ. The CDR3 is 15 residues long. The CDR3 nucleotides read TGCGCCAGCAGCCCTGGGACAGGGGACGTCTATGGCTACACCTTC. Amino acid sequence: CASSPGTGDVYGYTF.

The chain links TRBV30 to TRBJ1-1; D is ambiguous. The CDR3 extends over 14 amino acids. Germline V gene lookup returns CDR1 GTSNPN and CDR2 SVGIG (reference sequence). Trimming pared 1 base from V and 0 bases from J, leaving 9 bases between. CDR3 nucleotides: TGTGCCTGGAGTGGGCCGGCCATGAACACTGAAGCTTTCTTT. Its translation is CAWSGPAMNTEAFF.

V is TRBV5-6 and J is TRBJ2-7; D is perhaps TRBD2 (7 bases). CDR3 length: 13 residues. CDR1 SGHDT and CDR2 YYEEEE come from the germline V gene. Trimming took 9 bases from V and 1 from J, leaving 14 bases between them. CDR3 sequence: CATGEGGSYEQYF. DNA for the CDR3: TGTGCCACCGGGGAGGGGGGGTCCTACGAGCAGTACTTC.

V gene TRBV19 combines with J gene TRBJ1-1, with a possible D match to TRBD1 (5 bases). Per the germline V gene, CDR1 is LNHDA and CDR2 is SQIVND (reference sequence). The CDR3 contains 15 residues. V lost 5 bases, J lost 5 bases, and 18 bases lay in between. The CDR3 sequence is CASSDTPRVSTEAFF. The CDR3 coding sequence is TGTGCCAGTAGTGATACCCCCAGGGTATCGACTGAAGCTTTCTTT.

This clone has just a few counts. The chain employs TRBV6-6 and TRBJ2-3; D gene unclear. The germline gives CDR1 MNHNY, CDR2 SVGAGI (reference sequence). With 6 bases removed from V and 1 base from J, the gap between germline ends came to 11 bases. The CDR3 loop spans 14 amino acids. CDR3 region: CASSRSKGTDTQYF. Written as DNA, the CDR3 is TGTGCCAGCAGCCGCAGTAAGGGCACAGATACGCAGTATTTT.

This chain uses TRBV6-6 with TRBJ1-4; 8 bases align to TRBD1. V lost 7 bases to trimming and J lost 7 bases; unmatched junction nucleotides: 11. The CDR3 sequence is 15 residues long. Germline-derived CDR1 and CDR2 are MNHNY and SVGAGI (reference sequence). DNA of the CDR3: TGTGCCAGCACCTTACGTCGGACAGGGAGTGAAAAACTGTTTTTT. Protein product: CASTLRRTGSEKLFF.

The chain links TRBV5-4 to TRBJ1-4; TRBD1 matches 9 bases. The CDR3 runs 15 residues. Germline loops: CDR1 SGHNT, CDR2 YYREEE (reference sequence). After removal of 4 bases from V and 8 bases from J, the junction contained 9 bases not matched to a gene. CDR3 sequence reads: CASSPVTGGGEKLFF. CDR3 in DNA: TGTGCCAGCAGCCCAGTTACAGGGGGCGGAGAAAAACTGTTTTTT.

The chain links TRBV28 to TRBJ2-7, with TRBD2 identical over 8 bases. The CDR3 has 15 amino acids. The germline V gene encodes CDR1 MDHEN and CDR2 SYDVKM. After removal of 7 bases from V and 5 bases from J, the junction contained 13 bases not matched to a gene. The DNA for the CDR3 is TGTGCCAGCACCCAGGCGGGGGGCATCCTCGACGAGCAGTACTTC. This sequence encodes CASTQAGGILDEQYF.

This clone was picked up one time. The gene calls are TRBV30 and TRBJ1-4, with D possibly being TRBD1 (6 bases). Germline CDR1 GTSNPN, CDR2 SVGIG (reference sequence). The ends were cut back, 3 bases at V and 4 bases at J, with 12 bases in the middle. This CDR3 is built from 14 residues. CDR3 coding DNA: TGTGCCTGGAGGGGGGCAATGGGTAATGAAAAACTGTTTTTT. Protein product: CAWRGAMGNEKLFF.

The chain uses TRBV5-1 and TRBJ2-5, with D maybe TRBD2 (5 bases). Trimming pared 1 base from V and 3 bases from J, leaving 13 bases between. CDR1 and CDR2 from the germline V gene are SGHRS and YFSETQ. The CDR3 sequence is 15 residues long. The CDR3: CASSLSFREKETQYF. CDR3 bases: TGCGCCAGCAGCTTGTCGTTTAGGGAGAAAGAGACCCAGTACTTC.

This rearrangement joins TRBV6-5 to TRBJ2-7; possibly TRBD1 or TRBD2 for D (5 bases each). The CDR3 has 14 amino acids. V lost 2 bases and J lost 0, with 8 bases in between. Germline V lookup: CDR1 MNHEY, CDR2 SVGAGI. The CDR3 coding sequence is TGTGCCAGCAGTTACGGGGACGGCTCCTACGAGCAGTACTTC. Translated, it gives CASSYGDGSYEQYF.

The J gene is TRBJ1-2, the V gene TRBV6-5; TRBD1 might be the D (5 bases). Trimming took 5 bases from V and 3 from J, leaving 13 bases between them. CDR1 MNHEY and CDR2 SVGAGI come from the germline V gene. The CDR3 extends over 14 amino acids. The CDR3 reads CASSPRGRDYGYTF. CDR3 nucleotides: TGTGCCAGCAGTCCCCGGGGCCGAGACTATGGCTACACCTTC.

The V call is TRBV15, the J call TRBJ1-2, with 8 bases lining up with TRBD1. CDR3 length: 13 residues. V was clipped by 3 bases and J by 8 bases; unmatched bases: 5. Germline CDR1 is LNHNV and CDR2 is YYDKDF (reference sequence). The DNA for the CDR3 is TGTGCCACCAGCAGCGACAGGGGATGGGGCTACACCTTC. Amino acids: CATSSDRGWGYTF.

V is TRBV28 and J is TRBJ2-5, with 7 bases lining up with TRBD1. The junction had 11 bases not matched to a gene; V was cut back by 6 bases and J by 4 bases. Germline V gene data show CDR1 as MDHEN and CDR2 as SYDVKM. The CDR3 loop spans 15 amino acids. The CDR3 DNA reads as TGTGCCAGCAGCACCTACCGACAGGGCGGAGAGACCCAGTACTTC. It is translated as CASSTYRQGGETQYF.

A few counts support this clone. CDR3 sequence: CGTGKNNEQFF. CDR3 DNA: TGCGGAACCGGGAAAAACAATGAGCAGTTCTTC. This sequence joins TRBV20-1 and TRBJ2-1, with a tentative D call TRBD2 (5 bases). CDR1 and CDR2 from the germline V gene are DFQATT and SNEGSKA (reference sequence). The CDR3 length is 11 residues.

The CDR3 sequence: CASSFSPEGGETQYF. The CDR3 DNA reads TGCGCCAGCAGCTTTTCCCCGGAGGGCGGCGAGACCCAGTACTTC. The J gene is TRBJ2-5, the V gene TRBV5-1; D might be TRBD2 (6 bases). Trimming left V 2 bases short and J 5 bases short, with 16 bases between. The CDR3 contains 15 residues. CDR1 is SGHRS, CDR2 YFSETQ, per germline.